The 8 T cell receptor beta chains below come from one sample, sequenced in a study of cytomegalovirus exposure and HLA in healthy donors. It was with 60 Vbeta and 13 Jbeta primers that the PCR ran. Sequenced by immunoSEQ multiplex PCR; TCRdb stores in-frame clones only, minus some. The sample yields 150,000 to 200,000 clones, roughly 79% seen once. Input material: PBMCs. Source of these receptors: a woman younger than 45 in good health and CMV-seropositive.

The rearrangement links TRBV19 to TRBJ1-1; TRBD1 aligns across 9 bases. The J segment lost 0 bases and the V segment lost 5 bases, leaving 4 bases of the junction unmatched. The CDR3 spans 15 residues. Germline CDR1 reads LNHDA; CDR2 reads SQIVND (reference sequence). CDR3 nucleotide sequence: TGTGCCAGTAGTCAGAGACAGGGGGTGAACACTGAAGCTTTCTTT. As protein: CASSQRQGVNTEAFF.

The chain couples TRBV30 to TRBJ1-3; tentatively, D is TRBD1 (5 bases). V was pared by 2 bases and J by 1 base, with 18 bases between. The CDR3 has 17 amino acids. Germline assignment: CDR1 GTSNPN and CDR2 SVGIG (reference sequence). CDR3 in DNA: TGTGCCTGGAGTCCAAACCAGGGACTGAGGTCTGGAAACACCATATATTTT. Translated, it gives CAWSPNQGLRSGNTIYF. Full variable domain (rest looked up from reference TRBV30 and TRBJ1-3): SQTIHQWPATLVQPVGSPLSLECTVEGTSNPNLYWYRQAAGRGLQLLFYSVGIGQISSEVPQNLSASRPQDRQFILSSKKLLLSDSGFYLCAWSPNQGLRSGNTIYFGEGSWLTVV.

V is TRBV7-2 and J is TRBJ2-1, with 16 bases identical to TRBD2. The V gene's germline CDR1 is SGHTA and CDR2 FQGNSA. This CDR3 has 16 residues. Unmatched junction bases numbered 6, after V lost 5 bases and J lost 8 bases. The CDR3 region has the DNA TGTGCCAGCAGCCCGGGACTAGCGGGAGGGTACGATGAGCAGTTCTTC. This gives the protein CASSPGLAGGYDEQFF. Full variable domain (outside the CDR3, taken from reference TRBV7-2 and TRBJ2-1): GAGVSQSPSNKVTEKGKDVELRCDPISGHTALYWYRQSLGQGLEFLIYFQGNSAPDKSGLPSDRFSAERTGGSVSTLTIQRTQQEDSAVYLCASSPGLAGGYDEQFFGPGTRLTVL.

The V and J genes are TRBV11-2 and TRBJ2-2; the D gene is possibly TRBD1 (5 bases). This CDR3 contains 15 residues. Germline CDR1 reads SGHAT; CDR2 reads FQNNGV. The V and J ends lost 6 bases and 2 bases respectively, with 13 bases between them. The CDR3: CASRLFDRNTGELFF. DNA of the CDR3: TGTGCCAGCAGATTGTTCGACAGAAACACCGGGGAGCTGTTTTTT.

CDR3 region: CASSGHRGAQNTEAFF. Here the CDR3 DNA reads TGTGCCAGCAGCGGCCACCGGGGGGCCCAGAACACTGAAGCTTTCTTT. This chain links TRBV5-5 with TRBJ1-1; a weak D match, TRBD1 (6 bases). The CDR3 runs to 16 residues. V lost 4 bases and J lost 1, with 17 bases in between. Per the germline V gene, CDR1 is SGHKS and CDR2 is YYEKEE (reference sequence).

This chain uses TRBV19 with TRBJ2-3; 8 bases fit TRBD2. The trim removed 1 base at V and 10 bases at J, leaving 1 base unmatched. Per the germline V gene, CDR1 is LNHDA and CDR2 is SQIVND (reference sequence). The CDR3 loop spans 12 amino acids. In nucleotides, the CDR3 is TGTGCCAGTAGTATAGGGACTAGCTCGCAGTATTTT. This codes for CASSIGTSSQYF.

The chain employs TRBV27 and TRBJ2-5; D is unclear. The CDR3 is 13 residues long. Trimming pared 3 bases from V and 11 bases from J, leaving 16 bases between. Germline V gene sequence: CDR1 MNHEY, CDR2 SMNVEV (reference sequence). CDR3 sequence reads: CASSLNSPLEQYF. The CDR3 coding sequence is TGTGCCAGCAGTTTGAACAGTCCCTTAGAGCAGTACTTC.

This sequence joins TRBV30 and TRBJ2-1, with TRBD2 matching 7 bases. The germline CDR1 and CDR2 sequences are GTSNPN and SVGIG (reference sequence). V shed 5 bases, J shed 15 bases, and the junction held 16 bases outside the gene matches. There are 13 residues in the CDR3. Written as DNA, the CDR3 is TGTGCCTGGGGGGGGTCGGGGGAGGGACGGCGGTTCTTC. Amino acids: CAWGGSGEGRRFF.